This TCR beta chain was recorded in a study of cytotoxic CD8 clonotypes in ibrutinib-treated CLL. Libraries were prepared by immunoSEQ multiplex PCR; TCRdb keeps only in-frame clonotypes and omits some of them. This sample yields under 200,000 clones, of which 84% are seen a single time; less than 6% belongs to the top ten. The CDR3 is made up of 12 amino acids. The ends were cut back, 1 base at V and 4 bases at J, with 6 bases in the middle. Germline V gene sequence: CDR1 SGDLS, CDR2 YYNGEE. This clonotype originated in a human donor with chronic lymphocytic leukemia. Sequencing used PBMCs, obtained after 24 months of ibrutinib treatment. The rearrangement links TRBV9 to TRBJ2-7; D remains unclear. DNA of the CDR3: TGTGCCAGCAGCGTACGTTCATACGAGCAGTACTTC. This sequence encodes CASSVRSYEQYF.